These 4 T cell receptor beta chains were sequenced from one sample in a study of blood T cell repertoires in COVID-19. Profiling relied on immunoSEQ multiplex PCR, and the TCRdb table lists in-frame clones only, not all of them. The sample lists about 150,000 clones; 70% to 90% were seen once. Sequenced material: peripheral blood. All receptors derive from a woman aged 80 or over with COVID-19, enrolled during active disease.

The chain joins TRBV7-8 to TRBJ2-4; D possibly corresponds to TRBD2 (5 bases). This CDR3 has 16 amino acids. Germline assignment: CDR1 SGHVS and CDR2 FQNEAQ. The ends were cut back, 5 bases at V and 0 bases at J, with 14 bases in the middle. In DNA, the CDR3 is TGTGCCAGCAGCCTGCGCGGCGCGGGAGCCAAAAACATTCAGTACTTC. Translating it yields CASSLRGAGAKNIQYF.

V gene TRBV18 combines with J gene TRBJ2-3; 12 nucleotides agree with TRBD2. CDR3 length: 17 residues. Germline CDR1 and CDR2: KGHSH and LQKENI. The V and J ends lost 3 bases and 4 bases, in that order; junction bases with no gene match: 8. The CDR3 protein is CASSPRRLAGAADTQYF. CDR3 nucleotide sequence: TGTGCCAGCTCACCCCGTAGACTAGCGGGAGCGGCAGATACGCAGTATTTT.

This rearrangement joins TRBV5-1 to TRBJ1-5, with TRBD1 matching 9 bases. The V segment lost 0 bases and the J segment 6 bases; nucleotides outside the gene matches: 4. Per the germline V gene, CDR1 is SGHRS and CDR2 is YFSETQ. The CDR3 loop spans 15 amino acids. CDR3 in amino acids: CASSLGDRDGQPQHF. As DNA, the CDR3 is TGCGCCAGCAGCTTGGGGGACAGGGATGGTCAGCCCCAGCATTTT.

V usage is TRBV12-3 or TRBV12-4 and J usage is TRBJ1-4; possible D gene TRBD1, 5 bases. The V gene lost 2 bases and the J gene lost 8 bases, with 9 bases spanning the gap. The CDR3 extends over 13 amino acids. The CDR3 region has the DNA TGTGCCAGCAGTTTAAAGCAGGGAGAAAAACTGTTTTTT. It encodes CASSLKQGEKLFF.